The 5 T cell receptor beta chains in this list originate from one sample, sequenced in a study of T cells in Graves' hyperthyroidism and ophthalmopathy. RNA transcripts provided the source from which TCR beta CDR3 regions were amplified. TCR CDR3 underwent first-round RT-PCR with the HTBI primer set. TCRdb called the multiplex PCR reads again in MiXCR, with one record for every CDR3 protein. The repertoire has approximately 600,000 distinct CDR3 sequences, around 14% of them found once; the top ten carry less than 6%. What was sequenced was blood. The origin of the receptors is a woman in her 30s with Graves' hyperthyroidism that later progressed to Graves' ophthalmopathy.

The chain couples TRBV27 to TRBJ1-2; 8 nucleotides align to TRBD1. CDR1 is MNHEY, CDR2 SMNVEV, per germline (reference sequence). J lost 6 bases, V lost 6 bases, and 12 bases had no gene match. This CDR3 has 15 amino acids. For the CDR3, the DNA is TGTGCCAGCAGCTCGGACAGGGTCGATTTGCATGGCTACACCTTC. It specifies CASSSDRVDLHGYTF.

This clonotype was seen ten or more times. This chain uses TRBV12-3 or TRBV12-4 with TRBJ1-5; D not certain. V was trimmed by 3 bases and J by 0 bases, leaving 9 bases between them. The CDR3 runs 15 residues. Written as DNA, the CDR3 is TGTGCCAGCAGTTTGAACAGTTATAGCAATCAGCCCCAGCATTTT. Translating gives CASSLNSYSNQPQHF.

To note about this clonotype: One end of the junction does not line up with germline, which may come from a read error. This chain joins TRBV20-1 and TRBJ2-3, with unresolved D. This CDR3 spans 12 amino acids. Germline V lookup: CDR1 DFQATT, CDR2 SNEGSKA (reference sequence). The CDR3 nucleotides read TGCAGTGCTAGAACTACCACAGATACTCAGTGTTTT. It translates to CSARTTTDTQCF.

This clonotype has a count of ten or more. V is TRBV28 and J is TRBJ1-1; 10 bases match TRBD1. Trimming removed 5 bases from V and 5 bases from J; junction bases left unmatched: 2. CDR3 size: 13 residues. Germline V lookup: CDR1 MDHEN, CDR2 SYDVKM. The CDR3 nucleotides are TGTGCCAGCAGTGAGGACAGGGGGACTGAAGCTTTCTTT. Its protein is CASSEDRGTEAFF.

This clonotype has a count of ten or more. The chain combines TRBV7-3 with TRBJ1-1, with 8 bases identical to TRBD1. J gave up 4 bases and V 5 bases, and 15 bases lay outside the gene matches. The CDR3 is 17 amino acids. Germline-derived CDR1 and CDR2 are SGHTA and FQGTGA. CDR3 in DNA: TGTGCCAGCAGCCCCGGACAGGGAGATATGTTTGGCACTGAAGCTTTCTTT. Its protein is CASSPGQGDMFGTEAFF.